This T cell receptor (beta chain) comes out of a study of T cell changes during pregnancy in multiple sclerosis. Some clones are missing from TCRdb's copy, which holds only in-frame ones; the method was immunoSEQ multiplex PCR. The data hold approximately 79,000 clones, with 90% to 95% observed a single time. The germline CDR1 and CDR2 sequences are GTSNPN and SVGIG (reference sequence). V was trimmed by 0 bases and J by 4 bases, leaving 7 bases between them. The CDR3 runs 12 residues. The source material was CD4+ T cells from peripheral blood mononuclear cells, sampled before pregnancy. The receptor's source is a female donor with multiple sclerosis, enrolled in a pregnancy study. The chain links TRBV30 to TRBJ2-7; D is uncertain. CDR3 residues: CAWSVNEYEQYF. The CDR3 DNA reads TGTGCCTGGAGTGTCAATGAGTACGAGCAGTACTTC. Filled out from reference TRBV30 and TRBJ2-7, the complete variable domain reads SQTIHQWPATLVQPVGSPLSLECTVEGTSNPNLYWYRQAAGRGLQLLFYSVGIGQISSEVPQNLSASRPQDRQFILSSKKLLLSDSGFYLCAWSVNEYEQYFGPGTRLTVT.